This T cell receptor (beta chain) was documented in a study of shared clonotypes between healthy human individuals. Ten or more counts support this clone. From germline, CDR1 is MNHNS and CDR2 SASEGT. This CDR3 comprises 13 residues. Sequenced by immunoSEQ multiplex PCR; TCRdb stores in-frame clones only, minus some. The sample has about 1 million clones, about 75% seen once. Everyone who donated was a Caucasian adult who lived in Nashville, Tennessee. The authors divided CD4+ cells into CD45RA+ naive and CD45RA-negative memory subsets. Source material: memory CD4+ T cells sorted from blood. The subset denotes: CD45RA-negative fraction. This clonotype was sampled from a young man in good health. The chain has TRBV6-1 and TRBJ2-7; D perhaps matches TRBD2 (5 bases). CDR3 coding DNA: TGTCCTACCCGGGATCCCGGATCCTACGAGCAGTACTTC. Translation: CPTRDPGSYEQYF.